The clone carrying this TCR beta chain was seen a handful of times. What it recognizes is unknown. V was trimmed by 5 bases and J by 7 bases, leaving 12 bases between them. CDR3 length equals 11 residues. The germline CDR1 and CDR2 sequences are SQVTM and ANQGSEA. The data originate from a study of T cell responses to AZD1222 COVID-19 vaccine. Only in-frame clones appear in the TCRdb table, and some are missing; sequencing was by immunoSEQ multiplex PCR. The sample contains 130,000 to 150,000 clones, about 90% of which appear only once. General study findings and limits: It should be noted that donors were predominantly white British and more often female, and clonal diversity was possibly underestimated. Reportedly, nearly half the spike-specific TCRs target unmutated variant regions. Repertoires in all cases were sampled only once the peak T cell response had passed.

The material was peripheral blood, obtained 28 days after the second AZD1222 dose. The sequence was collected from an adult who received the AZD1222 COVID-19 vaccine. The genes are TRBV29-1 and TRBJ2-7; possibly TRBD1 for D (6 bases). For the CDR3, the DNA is TGCAGCGTTACTATTACAGGGGAGCAGTACTTC. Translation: CSVTITGEQYF.